The clone carrying this T cell receptor (beta chain) was seen only a few times. Antigen specificity is unknown. These data come from a study of beta chain features in type 1 diabetes. Findings and limits, study-wide: Among all four CD4+ subsets, Type 1 diabetes patients had TCRB CDR3s that were moderately but significantly shorter. Cells carrying high TCR expression could end up over-represented when cDNA is sequenced. Sampled from patients, naive, central memory and Treg TCRB repertoires appeared more similar than those sampled from healthy donors.

Reverse transcription of all isolated RNA meant that expressed TCRB transcripts were sequenced. Assay: immunoSEQ multiplex PCR; the TCRdb copy retains only in-frame clones and omits some. Of 300,000 or so clones listed, approximately 15% are singletons. This TCR came from a man under 40 with type 1 diabetes. The sequenced sample was naive CD4+ T cells from blood.

CDR3 residues: CSVEDSPARGEQFF. CDR3 coding DNA: TGCAGCGTTGAAGATAGCCCAGCCCGCGGTGAGCAGTTCTTC. V and J are TRBV29-1 and TRBJ2-1; D is ambiguous. This CDR3 is built from 14 residues. CDR1 is SQVTM and CDR2 is ANQGSEA in the germline V gene. Trimming removed 0 bases from V and 9 bases from J, with 15 bases in between.